These T cell receptor beta chains were read from a single sample in a study of Graves' ophthalmopathy and Graves' hyperthyroidism. TCRdb re-called the multiplex PCR reads through MiXCR, storing one row per CDR3 protein. The table has about 590,000 distinct CDR3 sequences, under 40% seen once. Sample: peripheral blood or thyroid tissue (not recorded which). The receptors shown here come from an adult man with Graves' hyperthyroidism. Each CDR3 is given with its conserved first and last residue. The order of the fields is D gene, clone size, J gene, V gene, CDR3 DNA, CDR3 protein. The D gene is left open where the match is weak. Expanded clones get a size class; other rows say once, few or many, or leave the size out.

TRBD2 - TRBJ2-1 TRBV2 TGTGCCAGCAGTCTCGGGACTAGCGGGAGGGAGCAGTTCTTC CASSLGTSGREQFF
TRBD2 - TRBJ2-1 TRBV7-9 TGTGCCAGCAGCTTACCGGGATTTGGACTAGCCAATGAGCAGTTCTTC CASSLPGFGLANEQFF
- few TRBJ1-5 TRBV15 TGTGCCACCAGCAGATACCCAACAGGGACGAGCAATCAGCCCCAGCATTTT CATSRYPTGTSNQPQHF
- - TRBJ2-5 TRBV12-3/TRBV12-4 TGTGCCAGCAAAGATACAGGGAAAGAGACCCAGTACTTC CASKDTGKETQYF
- many TRBJ2-7 TRBV5-1 TGCGCCAGCAGCTTGGATGGTTCTCCTACCTACGAGCAGTACTTC CASSLDGSPTYEQYF
- many TRBJ1-2 TRBV10-3 TGTGCCATCAGTACCTCAACTGGTGGCTACACCTTC CAISTSTGGYTF
- few TRBJ2-7 TRBV7-2 TGTGCCAGCAGTGAAAGCCGGTTAAGGGGGGCCCATTACGAGCAGTACTTC CASSESRLRGAHYEQYF
TRBD1 many TRBJ2-5 TRBV5-8 TGTGCCAGCAGCACTCCGGGACAGACGGAAGAGACCCAGTACTTC CASSTPGQTEETQYF
- many TRBJ1-2 TRBV19 TGTGCCAGTAGTTTCCCCCCCGGCGTGAGCTACACCTTC CASSFPPGVSYTF
- many TRBJ2-2 TRBV7-9 TGTGCCAGCGGGGCGTACACCGGGGAGCTGTTTTTT CASGAYTGELFF
- - TRBJ2-1 TRBV29-1 TGCGGCGTTGCCAACAATGAGCAGTTCTTC CGVANNEQFF
TRBD2 - TRBJ2-7 TRBV5-4 TGTGCCAGCAGCTTGGCCCCGGGAGGCCTACGGGAGCAGTACTTC CASSLAPGGLREQYF
TRBD1 many TRBJ2-7 TRBV5-1 TGCGCCAGCAGCTTGGATGGACAGGGAAGCTCCTACGAGCAGTACTTC CASSLDGQGSSYEQYF
- - TRBJ2-3 TRBV5-1 TGCGCCAGCAGCCCGAAACCGACAGATACGCAGTATTTT CASSPKPTDTQYF
- - TRBJ2-4 TRBV2 TGTGCCAGCAGGCAGGGGAGTGGGGATAACATTCAGTACTTC CASRQGSGDNIQYF
- few TRBJ2-5 TRBV3-1 TGTGCCAGCAGCAACACACTTGGGCGTATCGGTCGCGCAGCGACCCAGTACTTC CASSNTLGRIGRAATQYF